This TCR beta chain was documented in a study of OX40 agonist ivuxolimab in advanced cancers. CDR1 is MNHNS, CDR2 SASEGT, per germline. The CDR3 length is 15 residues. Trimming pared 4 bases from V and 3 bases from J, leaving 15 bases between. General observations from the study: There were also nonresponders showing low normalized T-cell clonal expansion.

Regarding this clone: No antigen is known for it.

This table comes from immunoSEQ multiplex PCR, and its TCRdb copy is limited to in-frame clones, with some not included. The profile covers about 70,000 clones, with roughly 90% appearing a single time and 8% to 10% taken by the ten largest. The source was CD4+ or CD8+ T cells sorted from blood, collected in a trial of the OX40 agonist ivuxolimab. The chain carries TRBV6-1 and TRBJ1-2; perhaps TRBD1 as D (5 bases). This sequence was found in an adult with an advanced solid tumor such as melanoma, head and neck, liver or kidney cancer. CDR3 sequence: CASSGTGWGDYGYTF. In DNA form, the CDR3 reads TGTGCCAGCAGTGGCACCGGGTGGGGGGACTATGGCTACACCTTC.